This is a list of T cell receptor beta chains from one sample in a study of yellow fever vaccine responses in identical twins. MiXCR, applied by TCRdb to the RT-PCR reads, yields one record per CDR3 protein. The table records under 8,500 distinct CDR3 sequences, 70% to 90% of them present only once. Source: T cells from blood (PBMCs), unsorted or a sorted subset (not recorded which), taken before or after yellow fever vaccination (not recorded which). These receptors came from a young woman who received the yellow fever vaccine. Each CDR3 is given with its conserved first and last residue. The D gene is left open where the match is weak. Part of the rows lack a size; the others show once, few, many or a class for expanded clones.

D	V	size	J	length	DNA	CDR3
-	TRBV5-4	-	TRBJ1-3	14	TGTGCCAGCAGCTTGTATGACAGTTTGGGCACCATATATTTT	CASSLYDSLGTIYF
-	TRBV5-1	few	TRBJ2-6	15	TGCGCCAGCAGCCAGAGTGGCTCTGGGGCCAACGTCCTGACTTTC	CASSQSGSGANVLTF
TRBD2	TRBV11-2	-	TRBJ2-2	19	TGTGCCAGCAGCTTAGGGGTTCGCCCCGGGACTAGCGGGACCGGGGAGCTGTTTTTT	CASSLGVRPGTSGTGELFF
TRBD1	TRBV5-5	-	TRBJ2-5	17	TGTGCCAGCAGCTCGGGGACAGGGACCAGAATTCAAGAGACCCAGTACTTC	CASSSGTGTRIQETQYF
-	TRBV7-1	-	TRBJ2-1	11	TGTGCCAGCAGGTCAGGGGATGAGCAGTTCTTC	CASRSGDEQFF
-	TRBV2	few	TRBJ2-1	15	TGTGCCAGCAGACCCGGGACAAGCTCCTACAATGAGCAGTTCTTC	CASRPGTSSYNEQFF
TRBD1	TRBV19	once	TRBJ2-7	15	TGTGCCTGTAGTCCTTGGACAGGGGGCTTGAACGAGCAGTACTTC	CACSPWTGGLNEQYF
-	TRBV7-2	-	TRBJ2-1	13	TGTGCCAGCGTCCAGGGACCTTACAATGAGCAGTTCTTC	CASVQGPYNEQFF
TRBD1	TRBV5-1	few	TRBJ1-6	16	TGCGCCAGCAGCACGACAGGGAAGCGGTATAATTCACCCCTCCACTTT	CASSTTGKRYNSPLHF
TRBD2	TRBV19	-	TRBJ2-1	15	TGTGCCAGTAGTATTCGGACTAGCGAGTACAATGAGCAGTTCTTC	CASSIRTSEYNEQFF
-	TRBV24-1	few	TRBJ1-1	13	TGTGCCACCAGTGACAGGGTGAACACTGAAGCTTTCTTT	CATSDRVNTEAFF
TRBD2	TRBV28	-	TRBJ2-5	16	TGTGCCAGCACCACGGGACTAGCGGGAGGGCGGGAGACCCAGTACTTC	CASTTGLAGGRETQYF
TRBD2	TRBV14	-	TRBJ2-7	14	TGTGCCAGCAGTCTTGGACTAGCGAGCTACGAGCAGTACTTC	CASSLGLASYEQYF
TRBD2	TRBV2	-	TRBJ2-1	18	TGTGCCAGCAGTGAAGGACTAGCGGGGGGTAGCTCCTACAATGAGCAGTTCTTC	CASSEGLAGGSSYNEQFF
-	TRBV7-8	-	TRBJ2-7	14	TGTGCCAGCAGCTTACGGGACCGGGCCTACGAGCAGTACTTC	CASSLRDRAYEQYF
-	TRBV16	-	TRBJ2-7	11	TGTGCCAGCAGCCAATCCTACGAGCAGTACTTC	CASSQSYEQYF
-	TRBV20-1	once	TRBJ1-3	13	TGCAGTGCTCTCCAACTCTCTGGAAACACCATATATTTT	CSALQLSGNTIYF
-	TRBV15	-	TRBJ2-1	14	TGTGCCACCAGCAGAGAGACTCCCTACAATGAGCAGTTCTTC	CATSRETPYNEQFF
TRBD1	TRBV12-3/TRBV12-4	-	TRBJ2-1	15	TGTGCCAGCAGTTTAGGTGGACAGGGGGTTAATGAGCAGTTCTTC	CASSLGGQGVNEQFF
TRBD2	TRBV11-2	-	TRBJ2-7	16	TGTGCCAGCAGCTTTTCGGGGCGGGGGACCTCCTACGAGCAGTACTTC	CASSFSGRGTSYEQYF
TRBD1	TRBV6-1	-	TRBJ2-7	16	TGTGCCAGCAGTGTTACGCTTCCGGGACAGTCCTACGAGCAGTACTTC	CASSVTLPGQSYEQYF
TRBD1	TRBV5-1	-	TRBJ1-5	16	TGCGCCAGCAGCGGATACAGGGGGCCATCAGATCAGCCCCAGCATTTT	CASSGYRGPSDQPQHF
TRBD1	TRBV20-1	-	TRBJ2-5	15	TGCAGTGCTAGACCGGGACAGGGGGATGTGAAGACCCAGTACTTC	CSARPGQGDVKTQYF
TRBD1	TRBV20-1	-	TRBJ1-2	16	TGCAGTGCAAAGAAACCCGGGGACAGGGGGTGGGACGGCTACACCTTC	CSAKKPGDRGWDGYTF
-	TRBV11-2	-	TRBJ2-5	14	TGTGCCAGCAGCTCCCGCTCGTATGAGGAGACCCAGTACTTC	CASSSRSYEETQYF
-	TRBV7-9	-	TRBJ2-3	15	TGTGCCAGCAGCGCCGACAGTCCGAGCACAGATACGCAGTATTTT	CASSADSPSTDTQYF
TRBD1	TRBV11-2	-	TRBJ1-1	15	TGTGCCAGCAGCTTACAGGGGGTAGCGAACACTGAAGCTTTCTTT	CASSLQGVANTEAFF
TRBD1	TRBV24-1	-	TRBJ1-1	15	TGTGCCACCATGCTCCCCGGGACAGGGATCACTGAAGCTTTCTTT	CATMLPGTGITEAFF
TRBD2	TRBV7-2	-	TRBJ2-5	14	TGTGCCAGCAGCGATGGACTAGGAGGGTTGACCCAGTACTTC	CASSDGLGGLTQYF
-	TRBV28	-	TRBJ2-1	14	TGTGCCAGCAGTTTATATCACACATCCTTAGAGCAGTTCTTC	CASSLYHTSLEQFF
-	TRBV10-3	-	TRBJ1-5	15	TGTGCCATCAGTGAGTCCGGCGGACATACGTTACCCCAGCATTTT	CAISESGGHTLPQHF
TRBD1	TRBV7-9	-	TRBJ2-3	15	TGTGCCAGCAGCTCCACAGGGGTTAGCCCAGATACGCAGTATTTT	CASSSTGVSPDTQYF
-	TRBV7-9	-	TRBJ2-3	14	TGTGCCAGCAGCTTATCGAGGACCGCAGATATGCAGTATTTT	CASSLSRTADMQYF
TRBD1	TRBV6-1	-	TRBJ1-1	13	TGTGCCAGCAGGGACAGGGGGCGCGGGCAAGCTTTCTTT	CASRDRGRGQAFF
TRBD1	TRBV5-5	-	TRBJ1-2	14	TGTGCCAGCAGCCGGGGGACAGGGACCGACGGCTACACCTTC	CASSRGTGTDGYTF
TRBD1	TRBV20-1	-	TRBJ2-3	13	TGCAGTGCTAGAAAGGCAGGGGGAGATACGCAGTATTTT	CSARKAGGDTQYF
-	TRBV24-1	few	TRBJ1-2	15	TGTGCCACCAGTGATGACCGGGGGTATAACTATGGCTACACCTTC	CATSDDRGYNYGYTF
TRBD2	TRBV29-1	-	TRBJ2-1	15	TGCAGCGTTGAAGATCTGGCGGGAGGGCGTGATGAGCAGTTCTTC	CSVEDLAGGRDEQFF
-	TRBV19	-	TRBJ2-3	13	TGTGCCAGTAGTATAAGACCCACAGATACGCAGTATTTT	CASSIRPTDTQYF
-	TRBV20-1	-	TRBJ1-5	15	TGCAGTGCTAGAGCCAACACAGGTCACAATCAGCCCCAGCATTTT	CSARANTGHNQPQHF
TRBD2	TRBV5-1	-	TRBJ2-7	14	TGCGCCAGCAGCGTACTAGCGGTGTCCTACGAGCAGTACTTC	CASSVLAVSYEQYF
-	TRBV19	few	TRBJ1-1	15	TGTGCCAGTAGTATTACAGGGATGTTGAACACTGAAGCTTTCTTT	CASSITGMLNTEAFF
-	TRBV12-3/TRBV12-4	-	TRBJ1-5	12	TGTGCCAGCACCCGGGGCAATCAGCCCCAGCATTTT	CASTRGNQPQHF
TRBD2	TRBV11-1	-	TRBJ2-1	17	TGTGCCAGCAGCTTAGGCGGACTAGCGGGAGACTACAATGAGCAGTTCTTC	CASSLGGLAGDYNEQFF
TRBD2	TRBV10-3	-	TRBJ2-6	18	TGTGCCATCAGTGAGATAGCGGGAGGGACCTCTGGGGCCAACGTCCTGACTTTC	CAISEIAGGTSGANVLTF
-	TRBV12-3/TRBV12-4	-	TRBJ2-2	14	TGTGCCAGCAGCTCGCAGATGAGGACCGGGGAGCTGTTTTTT	CASSSQMRTGELFF
-	TRBV3-1	-	TRBJ2-1	10	TGTGCCAGCACGGCAACGGGTCTGTTCTTC	CASTATGLFF
-	TRBV13	few	TRBJ2-5	14	TGTGCCAGCAAGGTGGAGGGGCGCCAAGAGACCCAGTACTTC	CASKVEGRQETQYF
TRBD2	TRBV5-1	-	TRBJ2-5	17	TGCGCCAGCAGCTTGGGGCTAGCGGGAGTACCGCAAGAGACCCAGTACTTC	CASSLGLAGVPQETQYF
TRBD1	TRBV28	-	TRBJ2-7	15	TGTGCCAGCAATGGCGGGACAGGGCAATCCTACGAGCAGTACTTC	CASNGGTGQSYEQYF
-	TRBV7-8	few	TRBJ2-1	14	TGTGCCAGCAGCTTTGCGGACTCCCTTAATGAGCAGTTCTTC	CASSFADSLNEQFF
TRBD1	TRBV4-2	-	TRBJ1-6	14	TGTGCCAGCAGGCTGGACAGGGTCGGATCACCCCTCCACTTT	CASRLDRVGSPLHF
-	TRBV2	-	TRBJ2-1	14	TGTGCCAGCAGGCTTACTGCTTCCTACAATGAGCAGTTCTTC	CASRLTASYNEQFF
-	TRBV3-1	once	TRBJ1-2	13	TGTGCCAGCGCCCAAGTAGCGGAAGGTGGCTACACCTTC	CASAQVAEGGYTF